The entry that follows covers one T cell receptor beta chain sequence. Antigen: not known. This specimen comes from a study of tumor and adjacent non-tumor tissue in lung cancer. Study-wide context: On average, productive TCRbeta reads reached about 4.2 million per sample.

A modified ARM-PCR protocol with three rounds of nested PCR amplified TCRbeta. TCRdb called the multiplex PCR reads again in MiXCR, with one record for every CDR3 protein. Of over 100,000 distinct CDR3 sequences in the sample, roughly 75% were seen once. Study results and limitations: TCR diversity was significantly greater in tumor than normal lung tissue. In normal lung, the top 100 clones were significantly more dominant than in tumor.

The CDR3 contains 16 residues. V lost 5 bases, J lost 4 bases, and 18 bases lay in between. Germline CDR1 LGHNA, CDR2 YSLEER. RNA was extracted from bulk tissue without any cell sorting. Chemotherapy-naive patients with new lung cancer underwent thoracic surgery in China, August–late 2014. Sequences were obtained from lung tumor tissue. The TCR sequence derives from an older woman with non-small cell lung cancer. The chain has TRBV4-3 and TRBJ2-1; no definite D call. CDR3 residues: CASSIGPISSYNEQFF. In DNA form, the CDR3 reads TGCGCCAGCAGCATAGGTCCCATCAGCTCATACAATGAGCAGTTCTTC.